One and the same sample provided the 8 T cell receptor beta chains below, sequenced in a study of T cells in women clearing cervical HPV infection. Assay used: immunoSEQ multiplex PCR; TCRdb lists only in-frame clones, some missing. The sample includes tens of thousands of clones. The specimen was blood buffy coat. The source is a woman between 18 and 70 years old with a cervical HPV16 infection that either progressed to CIN3+ or cleared (not recorded which).

A note on this clone: The sequence runs out 3 residues before the end of the CDR3; the remainder is reconstructed from the germline J gene. The chain joins TRBV10-1 to TRBJ2-3; 10 bases are shared with TRBD1. Germline V gene lookup returns CDR1 WNHNN and CDR2 SYGVQD (reference sequence). The CDR3 spans 14 residues. The CDR3 DNA, read in part, is TGCGCCAGCAGTGGAATCGACAGGGGGCAAACG. This sequence encodes CASSGIDRGQT. The CDR3 in full is CASSGIDRGQTQYF.

Worth noting for this clone: One end of the junction does not line up with germline, which may come from a read error. With the read ending 3 residues before the CDR3 end, the germline J gene is used to fill in that end. This chain connects TRBV4-2 to TRBJ1-6, with D possibly matching TRBD1 (6 bases). Germline values: CDR1 LGHNA, CDR2 YNFKEQ. CDR3 length equals 14 residues. The part of the CDR3 DNA that was read is TGCGCCAGCAGCCAAGGTACAGGGAATTCACCC. The encoded protein is CASSQGTGNSP. The entire CDR3 reads CASSQGTGNSPLHF.

On this clone itself: Sequencing ends 3 residues short of the CDR3 end; the germline J gene provides the rest. This chain connects TRBV5-1 to TRBJ2-5, with 16 positions matching TRBD2. Unmatched junction bases numbered 19, after V lost 3 bases and J lost 5 bases. CDR1 SGHRS and CDR2 YFSETQ come from the germline V gene. The CDR3 length is 21 residues. The covered CDR3 bases are TGCGCCAGCAGCTACTCCAATTCCGGGACTAGCGGGGGGGCCCAGGTGGAGACC. Its translation: CASSYSNSGTSGGAQVET. In full, the CDR3 is CASSYSNSGTSGGAQVETQYF.

As to this clone: The sequenced fragment ends 3 residues before the CDR3 boundary, so the rest is inferred from the germline J gene. J is TRBJ2-7 and V is TRBV19; 11 bases are shared with TRBD1. Trimming at V came to 2 bases and at J to 6 bases, leaving 9 bases not matched to a gene. The CDR3 has 16 amino acids. Germline CDR1 and CDR2: LNHDA and SQIVND (reference sequence). The sequenced CDR3 bases are TGTGCCAGTAGTATACCCCCCGGGACAGGGGGAGTCGAG. Its translation is CASSIPPGTGGVE. The CDR3 as a whole reads CASSIPPGTGGVEQYF.

As to this clone: The read gets to within 3 residues of the CDR3 end, and the germline J gene fills in the rest. J is TRBJ1-1 and V is TRBV7-9; D unclear. Trimming pared 1 base from V and 7 bases from J, leaving 10 bases between. From germline, CDR1 is SEHNR and CDR2 FQNEAQ (reference sequence). The CDR3 spans 13 residues. The CDR3 region is CASSLGLQVEAFF. The DNA read from the CDR3 is TGTGCCAGCAGCTTAGGTCTCCAGGTTGAA.

To note about this clone: Coverage ceases 3 residues before the CDR3 finishes, and the germline J gene fills in the end. This chain uses TRBV19 with TRBJ1-1; D gene uncertain. Trimming stripped 3 bases from V and 0 bases from J, with 8 bases between. CDR3 length equals 14 residues. Germline loops: CDR1 LNHDA, CDR2 SQIVND (reference sequence). The CDR3 here is CASSIPYLNTEAFF. CDR3 DNA (partial): TGTGCCAGTAGTATTCCGTATTTGAACACTGAA.

For this clone: The read is 3 residues too short to cover the CDR3 end, so that end is filled in from the germline J gene. The genes are TRBV7-2 and TRBJ1-2; 10 bases line up with TRBD1. The CDR3 has 15 amino acids. Germline V CDR1 and CDR2: SGHTA, FQGNSA. The V and J ends lost 4 bases and 3 bases, in that order; junction bases with no gene match: 5. CDR3 bases read: TGTGCCAGCAGCTACAGACAGGGGGCGGACTATGGC. Amino acid sequence: CASSYRQGADYG. The whole CDR3 protein reads CASSYRQGADYGYTF.

Regarding this clone: The read falls 3 residues short of the CDR3 end, and the missing part is taken from the germline J gene. This chain connects TRBV5-4 to TRBJ2-1; D remains ambiguous. Germline CDR1 reads SGHNT; CDR2 reads YYREEE (reference sequence). Trimming left V 0 bases short and J 5 bases short, with 9 bases between. This CDR3 is built from 14 residues. CDR3 DNA (partial): TGTGCCAGCAGCTTGGTTCTAGAAAACAATGAG. This encodes CASSLVLENNE. The whole CDR3 protein reads CASSLVLENNEQFF.